These 4 T cell receptor beta chains came from one sample sequenced in a study of blood T cell repertoires in COVID-19. Sequenced by immunoSEQ multiplex PCR; TCRdb stores in-frame clones only, minus some. The data show approximately 210,000 clones, around 95% seen once. Sequencing was done on a sample of peripheral blood. The receptor source for this set is a young man with COVID-19, enrolled during active disease.

V gene TRBV13 combines with J gene TRBJ1-1, with 12 bases identical to TRBD1. The CDR3 length is 15 residues. The germline gives CDR1 PRHDT, CDR2 FYEKMQ (reference sequence). V dropped 3 bases and J dropped 3; count of bases not matched to a gene: 2. CDR3 nucleotide sequence: TGTGCCAGCAGCTTGGGGACAGGGGGCTACACTGAAGCTTTCTTT. Protein product: CASSLGTGGYTEAFF.

The chain combines TRBV30 with TRBJ1-6; weak D call: TRBD1 (6 bases). The CDR3 runs 17 residues. Per the germline V gene, CDR1 is GTSNPN and CDR2 is SVGIG (reference sequence). Trimming took 1 base from V and 0 from J, leaving 13 bases between them. The CDR3 reads CAWSADRLSSYNSPLHF. Written as DNA, the CDR3 is TGTGCCTGGAGTGCCGACAGGTTGAGCTCCTATAATTCACCCCTCCACTTT.

This chain uses TRBV6-1 with TRBJ1-5; D uncertain. There are 14 residues in the CDR3. The V gene's germline CDR1 is MNHNS and CDR2 SASEGT. V lost 3 bases and J lost 8, with 14 bases in between. CDR3 sequence: CASSEAVTVEPQHF. Written as DNA, the CDR3 is TGTGCCAGCAGTGAGGCGGTTACGGTGGAGCCCCAGCATTTT.

This chain uses TRBV9 with TRBJ1-1; perhaps TRBD1 as D (6 bases). The CDR3 length is 14 residues. Germline V gene lookup returns CDR1 SGDLS and CDR2 YYNGEE. V lost 4 bases to trimming and J lost 1 base, with 11 bases between them. The CDR3: CASSPRQANTEAFF. The DNA of the CDR3 is TGTGCCAGCAGCCCTCGACAGGCGAACACTGAAGCTTTCTTT.